This TCR beta chain stems from a study of Ad26.COV2.S vaccination and SARS-CoV-2 variants. Treatment given: approximately 18 received Ad26.COV2.S at low or high dose, single or two shots; 5 received placebo; per-sample allocation not given. The samples were gathered on day 63 after the first injection of vaccine or placebo. Repertoires were generated with immunoSEQ multiplex PCR, while TCRdb's copy carries only in-frame clones and drops some. The table lists roughly 700,000 clones, 89% of them singletons, with about 1.5% in the top ten. This CDR3 comprises 16 residues. Germline V gene data show CDR1 as LNHDA and CDR2 as SQIVND (reference sequence). J gave up 0 bases and V 7 bases, and 8 bases lay outside the gene matches.

This receptor was obtained from a person between 18 and 60 years old who received the Ad26.COV2.S COVID-19 vaccine or a placebo. The sample was peripheral blood, taken in a trial of Ad26.COV2.S vaccine versus placebo. The gene calls are TRBV19 and TRBJ1-5, with 8 bases lining up with TRBD1. In DNA, the CDR3 is TGTGCCAGTACGGGCCAGGGGGCGCTTAGCAATCAGCCCCAGCATTTT. It translates to CASTGQGALSNQPQHF.